This T cell receptor beta chain came from a study of T cells in Graves' hyperthyroidism and ophthalmopathy (dated by TCRdb to about 2019). About the full investigation: Peripheral blood was sampled at the time of initial diagnosis, prior to any treatment. TCR V-J signatures able to tell the groups apart were searched for in a discovery cohort of 90 to 100 patients, of whom 43 had Graves' ophthalmopathy and roughly 59 had stable Graves' hyperthyroidism. Following sampling, methimazole starting at 30 mg daily was given to hyperthyroidism patients, and high-dose intravenous methylprednisolone was given to ophthalmopathy patients. The 90 to 100 discovery patients were randomly divided into training and test sets at a 7:3 ratio. The study also compared thyroid tissue and blood T-cell repertoires from roughly 6 Graves' hyperthyroidism patients. The paper reports TCR Vbeta CDR3 sequencing of some 140 peripheral blood samples: 40 to 45 ophthalmopathy, fewer than 85 hyperthyroidism and approximately 17 progressor patients. Whether ophthalmopathy could be predicted prospectively was tested in an independent validation cohort made up of roughly 20 hyperthyroidism patients plus 17 patients who later progressed to ophthalmopathy.

Graves' hyperthyroidism was defined as stable when no progression to ophthalmopathy occurred over 18 months of follow-up. Hyperthyroidism patients were newly diagnosed, had a disease duration of under 2 months, and were aged 18 to 65 years. Any patient with an uncontrolled infection, another autoimmune disease, pregnancy or lactation was excluded. Clinical symptoms, serum thyroxine and TRAb, thyroid ultrasound, and orbital computed tomography formed the basis for the diagnoses. PBMCs were isolated from approximately 10 ml of fresh peripheral blood by Ficoll-Paque density gradient centrifugation. Total RNA was extracted with Trizol reagent, and quality was checked on an Agilent 2100 Bioanalyzer. Amplification of TCR beta CDR3 regions was carried out from RNA transcripts. A first-round RT-PCR of the TCR CDR3 used the HTBI primer set with the Qiagen OneStep RT-PCR kit. A second multiplex PCR round built the libraries, followed by size selection and purification. Paired-end sequencing of the libraries was performed with 100 bp reads on an Illumina HiSeq2000. The study's processing was this. SOAPnuke was used to process the raw data, throwing out any read that contained adapters or uncalled bases, had a mean Phred below 15, or lacked an exact constant-primer or identifier match. COPE v1.2.5 was used to merge high-quality paired reads, and clonotypes were defined as unique nucleotide sequences. MiTCR v1.1 was used to align the clonotypes against IMGT TRBV, TRBD and TRBJ reference segments. Only V-J combinations with frequency above 0.0001, covering roughly 99% of repertoires, were analysed. A TCS score was defined as the ratio of F50 (clonal expansion) to E x V (chaos), with BLOSUM62-based TCRdist applied between CDR3 peptides within each V-J. Welch's t-statistics and random forest reduced around 550 V-J features to roughly 13, which were used in a naive Bayes classifier (R e1071). TCRdb redid the processing of the public reads, applying fastp at Q25 and MiXCR, and retained in-frame beta chains. Rows are unified per CDR3 protein, each entry keeping the most common DNA and genes. TCRdb, not the authors, supplied the V and J calls. This sample lists approximately 420,000 distinct CDR3 sequences; roughly 13% were detected once. The ten largest make up about 4.9% of the sample.

The full study reports these points: In validation, progression to ophthalmopathy was predicted by the model with roughly 69% sensitivity and roughly 76% specificity, a median of approximately 7.1 months before onset. Blood samples also contained most of the expanded thyroid clonotypes (frequency above 0.001), which suggests that blood repertoires may reflect thyroid immune responses. No statistical method was used to fix the sample size in advance, and group allocation was not hidden from the investigators. A model built on a 13 V-J signature distinguished ophthalmopathy from stable hyperthyroidism, reaching 87.88% sensitivity and approximately 83% specificity in cross-validation and 80%/75% in testing.

In its sample, this clonotype was seen many times. Its antigen remains unidentified. No base-level quality is on record; no much larger clone is a single base apart. Measured from the cysteine to the phenylalanine, the CDR3 is 16 residues long. Only the CDR3 DNA is retained, 48 bases long and in frame from the first base. Based on the germline V gene, the CDR1 and CDR2 sequences are SGHDN and FVKESK. Germline trimming amounts to 1 base on V and 6 bases on J, with 8 as the count of junction bases outside the gene matches. Sample: blood. This receptor was taken from a woman under 30 with Graves' hyperthyroidism. The chain is encoded by TRBV14 joined to TRBJ2-1, with 8 bases matching TRBD2. The CDR3 here reads CASSQGASGSGNEQFF. In nucleotides, the sequence is TGTGCCAGCAGCCAAGGGGCTAGCGGGTCAGGCAATGAGCAGTTCTTC.